This is a list of T cell receptor beta chains from one sample in a study of cytomegalovirus exposure and HLA in healthy donors. Profiled with immunoSEQ multiplex PCR; TCRdb holds only in-frame clones, not every one. The sample yields under 60,000 clones, 60% to 85% seen once. Sequencing was done on a sample of PBMCs. These TCRs come from a woman aged 35 to 49 in good health and CMV-seropositive. Each CDR3 is given with its conserved first and last residue. Each record gives: D gene, J gene, V gene, clone size, CDR3 protein, CDR3 DNA. D genes are given only for firm matches. The size entry is marked missing in some rows and otherwise reads once, few, many or a size class.

D: TRBD1; J: TRBJ1-5; V: TRBV2; size: -; CDR3: CASSGDRGLGQPQHF; DNA: TGTGCCAGCAGTGGGGACAGGGGGCTTGGACAGCCCCAGCATTTT
D: -; J: TRBJ1-2; V: TRBV6-6; size: once; CDR3: CASSLEGYGYTF; DNA: TGCGCCAGCAGTTTGGAGGGCTATGGCTACACCTTC
D: TRBD1; J: TRBJ1-2; V: TRBV18; size: -; CDR3: CASSPTAGGGGYTF; DNA: TGTGCCAGCTCACCGACGGCAGGGGGCGGTGGCTACACCTTC
D: -; J: TRBJ1-5; V: TRBV11-2; size: once; CDR3: CASSRGGGNQPQHF; DNA: TGTGCCAGCAGCCGTGGGGGAGGGAATCAGCCCCAGCATTTT
D: -; J: TRBJ1-1; V: TRBV10-3; size: -; CDR3: CAIGRGTEAFF; DNA: TGTGCCATCGGTCGGGGGACTGAAGCTTTCTTT
D: -; J: TRBJ1-5; V: TRBV7-9; size: -; CDR3: CASSPGLNNQPQHF; DNA: TGTGCCAGCAGCCCGGGACTGAACAATCAGCCCCAGCATTTT
D: -; J: TRBJ2-1; V: TRBV30; size: -; CDR3: CAWSGQIYNEQFF; DNA: TGTGCCTGGAGTGGGCAGATTTACAATGAGCAGTTCTTC
D: TRBD1; J: TRBJ1-1; V: TRBV6-1; size: -; CDR3: CASSPVGQGSPEAFF; DNA: TGTGCCAGCAGTCCGGTAGGACAGGGAAGTCCTGAAGCTTTCTTT
D: -; J: TRBJ2-1; V: TRBV7-2; size: -; CDR3: CASSLASGVTEQFF; DNA: TGTGCCAGCAGCTTAGCGTCCGGGGTAACTGAGCAGTTCTTC
D: TRBD1; J: TRBJ1-6; V: TRBV9; size: -; CDR3: CASSAGTANSPLHF; DNA: TGTGCCAGCAGCGCGGGGACAGCTAATTCACCCCTCCACTTT
D: -; J: TRBJ1-2; V: TRBV7-2; size: once; CDR3: CASGQTFNSAYGYTF; DNA: TGTGCCAGCGGCCAGACATTTAATTCAGCCTATGGCTACACCTTC
D: TRBD1; J: TRBJ2-7; V: TRBV7-6; size: -; CDR3: CASSGTGPGYEQYF; DNA: TGTGCCAGCAGCGGGACAGGGCCAGGCTACGAGCAGTACTTC